This T cell receptor (beta chain) was sequenced for a study of cytomegalovirus exposure and HLA in healthy donors. In the PCR, 60 Vbeta and 13 Jbeta primers were used. Sequencing was performed with immunoSEQ multiplex PCR; in TCRdb, only in-frame clones are kept and a portion is missing. The table records 97,000 or so clones, around 70% of them present only once. The CDR3 has 14 amino acids. After removal of 2 bases from V and 7 bases from J, the junction contained 7 bases not matched to a gene. Germline assignment: CDR1 GTSNPN and CDR2 SVGIG (reference sequence). The chain joins TRBV30 to TRBJ2-7; 11 nucleotides line up with TRBD2. The source of this sequence is a man aged 45 to 65 in good health and CMV-seronegative. Sequenced material: PBMCs. In DNA form, the CDR3 reads TGTGCCTGGAGTCCGACTAGCGGGACGTGGGAGCAGTACTTC. This codes for CAWSPTSGTWEQYF.